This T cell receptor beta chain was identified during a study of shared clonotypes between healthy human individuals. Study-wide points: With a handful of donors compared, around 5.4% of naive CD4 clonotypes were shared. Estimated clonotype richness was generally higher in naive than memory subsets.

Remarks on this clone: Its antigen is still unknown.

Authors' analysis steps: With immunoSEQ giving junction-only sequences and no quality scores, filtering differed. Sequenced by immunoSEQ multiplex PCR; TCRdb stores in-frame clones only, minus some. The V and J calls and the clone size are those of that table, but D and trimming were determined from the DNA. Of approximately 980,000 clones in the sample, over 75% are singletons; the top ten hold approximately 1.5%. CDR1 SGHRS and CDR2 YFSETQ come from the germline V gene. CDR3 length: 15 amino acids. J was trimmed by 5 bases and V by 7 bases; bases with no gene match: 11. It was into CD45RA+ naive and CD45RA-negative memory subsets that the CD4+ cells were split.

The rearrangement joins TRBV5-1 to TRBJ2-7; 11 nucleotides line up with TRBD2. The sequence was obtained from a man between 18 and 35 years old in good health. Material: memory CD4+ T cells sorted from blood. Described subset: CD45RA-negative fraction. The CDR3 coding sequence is TGCGCCAGCCAGTCACTAGCGGGAGTCCGAAACGAGCAGTACTTC. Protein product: CASQSLAGVRNEQYF.